The entry below gives a single TCR beta chain sequence along with its context. The target antigen is unknown. Clones were read by immunoSEQ multiplex PCR, and TCRdb kept only the in-frame ones, dropping some. The sample has some 130,000 clones; roughly 92% are singletons. V dropped 6 bases and J dropped 2; count of bases not matched to a gene: 5. The CDR3 is 15 residues long. Per germline, CDR1 SEHNR and CDR2 FQNEAQ (reference sequence). This record belongs to a study of T cell responses to AZD1222 COVID-19 vaccine. Study-wide results and caveats: Most donors were white British and more were female, and clonal diversity was possibly underestimated. Dominant CD4 TCR responses targeted spike regions 160-218 and 743-854. The peak T cell response came first, and repertoires were sampled only after it. Spike-specific TCR breadth and depth rose after two AZD1222 doses.

The clonotype originates from an adult in good health. This sequence joins TRBV7-9 and TRBJ2-4; 9 nucleotides agree with TRBD1. The specimen was peripheral blood, collected on day 0 of AZD1222 vaccination. Written as DNA, the CDR3 is TGTGCCAGCAGGGAACAGGGGGCGACCAAAAACATTCAGTACTTC. Translated, it gives CASREQGATKNIQYF.